One and the same sample provided the 7 T cell receptor beta chains below, sequenced in a study of cytotoxic CD8 clonotypes in ibrutinib-treated CLL. The assay was immunoSEQ multiplex PCR, and TCRdb's table has in-frame clones only and misses some. The sample has 250,000 or so clones, about three quarters seen once. Sequenced material: PBMCs, taken after 24 months of ibrutinib treatment. The source of these receptors is a human donor with chronic lymphocytic leukemia.

The chain is built from TRBV5-8 and TRBJ2-3; D may be TRBD1 or TRBD2 (5 bases each). Trimming stripped 0 bases from V and 0 bases from J, with 11 bases between. Per germline, CDR1 SGHTS and CDR2 YDEGEE. The CDR3 has 16 amino acids. The CDR3 sequence: CASSLAGTSSTDTQYF. In nucleotides, the CDR3 is TGTGCCAGCAGCTTGGCCGGGACCTCGAGCACAGATACGCAGTATTTT.

The CDR3 spells CSVDSDSSYEQYF. CDR3 sequence (DNA): TGCAGCGTTGATTCGGACAGCTCCTACGAGCAGTACTTC. The genes are TRBV29-1 and TRBJ2-7; perhaps TRBD1 as D (6 bases). The ends were cut back, 3 bases at V and 0 bases at J, with 9 bases in the middle. The CDR3 extends over 13 amino acids. Germline V gives CDR1 SQVTM, CDR2 ANQGSEA.

The J gene is TRBJ2-6, the V gene TRBV6-5; TRBD1 matches 8 bases. Germline CDR1 MNHEY, CDR2 SVGAGI. The V and J ends lost 6 bases and 4 bases, in that order; junction bases with no gene match: 8. The CDR3 consists of 16 residues. The CDR3 DNA follows: TGTGCCAGCAGCTACGTGGACAGGGCCGGGGCCAACGTCCTGACTTTC. Encoded protein: CASSYVDRAGANVLTF.

The rearrangement joins TRBV6-5 to TRBJ1-1; unclear D gene. The V end lost 2 bases, the J end lost 1 base, and 11 bases lay between the germline ends. The CDR3 has 15 residues. CDR1 MNHEY and CDR2 SVGAGI come from the germline V gene. The CDR3 region has the DNA TGTGCCAGCAGTTACCACCCGGGTGGGAACACTGAAGCTTTCTTT. Its translation is CASSYHPGGNTEAFF.

This chain connects TRBV5-6 to TRBJ2-7; no firm D call. Germline CDR1 is SGHDT and CDR2 is YYEEEE. This CDR3 comprises 13 residues. V was pared by 0 bases and J by 0 bases, with 4 bases between. CDR3 coding DNA: TGTGCCAGCAGCTTGGGCTACTCCTACGAGCAGTACTTC. This gives the protein CASSLGYSYEQYF.

This chain connects TRBV6-5 to TRBJ1-1, with 10 bases fitting TRBD1. Germline CDR1 and CDR2: MNHEY and SVGAGI. Trimming at V came to 4 bases and at J to 4 bases, leaving 3 bases not matched to a gene. CDR3 size: 14 residues. The CDR3 coding sequence is TGTGCCAGCAGTTCGGGACAGGGGAGCACTGAAGCTTTCTTT. It encodes CASSSGQGSTEAFF.

The chain links TRBV29-1 to TRBJ1-1; the D gene is possibly TRBD1 (6 bases). Trimming removed 5 bases from V and 4 bases from J, with 8 bases in between. The germline V gene has CDR1 SQVTM and CDR2 ANQGSEA. This CDR3 region has 11 residues. CDR3 nucleotide sequence: TGCAGCGTTACAGGGCCCACTGAAGCTTTCTTT. It yields the protein CSVTGPTEAFF.